This paragraph covers one TCR beta chain sequence. The record originates from a study of identifying expanded T cells in peripheral blood. Only in-frame clones appear in the TCRdb table, and some are missing; sequencing was by immunoSEQ multiplex PCR. The top ten clones hold 7% to 8.5% of a sample with about 82,000 clones, about 90% of them seen once. The V and J ends lost 4 bases and 8 bases respectively, with 19 bases between them. Germline lookup yields CDR1 SGDLS and CDR2 YYNGEE. The CDR3 totals 15 residues. Sequencing used blood. The rearrangement links TRBV9 to TRBJ2-1; a weak D match, TRBD2 (6 bases). The clonotype comes from a person between 18 and 75 years old in good health. Here the CDR3 DNA reads TGTGCCAGCAGCCCCCGACAGAGCACGGGGGATGAGCAGTTCTTC. It specifies CASSPRQSTGDEQFF.